This T cell receptor beta chain appears in the sequencing data of a study of identical twins. Study conclusions and caveats: A lower insertion count was a feature of abundant cord blood beta clonotypes, with no such feature in memory repertoires. Without tracking the same donors, conclusions rested on cross-sectional statistical analysis.

The V and J ends lost 2 bases and 1 base respectively, with 9 bases between them. The CDR3 consists of 15 residues. CDR1 and CDR2 from the germline V gene are SGHVS and FQNEAQ. After template switching added a universal primer site, the resulting cDNA carried unique molecular identifiers. TCRdb re-derived calls from the 5' RACE reads in MiXCR, one entry per CDR3 protein. The sample holds 1.5 million to 2 million distinct CDR3 sequences, about 31% seen once. On this clonotype itself: The target antigen is unknown.

The sequence was obtained from a newborn girl in good health. The V and J genes are TRBV7-8 and TRBJ1-5; a weak D match, TRBD1 (6 bases). Specimen: cord blood. CDR3 residues: CASSLYGQSNQPQHF. The CDR3 DNA reads TGTGCCAGCAGCTTATACGGACAGAGCAATCAGCCCCAGCATTTT. The whole variable domain, remainder taken from reference TRBV7-8 and TRBJ1-5, is GAGVSQSPRYKVAKRGQDVALRCDPISGHVSLFWYQQALGQGPEFLTYFQNEAQLDKSGLPSDRFFAERPEGSVSTLKIQRTQQEDSAVYLCASSLYGQSNQPQHFGDGTRLSIL.